This T cell receptor beta chain was recorded in a study of OX40 agonist ivuxolimab in advanced cancers. Study as a whole: Administration of intravenous ivuxolimab to patients occurred every 2 weeks at 0.01 to 10 mg/kg.

The V end lost 0 bases, the J end lost 4 bases, and 15 bases lay between the germline ends. This CDR3 is 16 amino acids long. Germline V gene data show CDR1 as WSHSY and CDR2 as SAAADI. Generated by immunoSEQ multiplex PCR, the TCRdb table keeps only in-frame clones and is missing some. Seen here are about 48,000 clones, 90% to 95% observed once, and the top ten hold over 4.5%. The sample here was CD4+ or CD8+ T cells sorted from blood, taken in a trial of the OX40 agonist ivuxolimab. This chain connects TRBV10-2 to TRBJ1-2, with unresolved D. The sequence was obtained from an adult with an advanced solid tumor such as melanoma, head and neck, liver or kidney cancer. The CDR3, as DNA: TGCGCCAGCAGTGAGTCGCTGCCGGGGATCATCTATGGCTACACCTTC. This translates into CASSESLPGIIYGYTF.